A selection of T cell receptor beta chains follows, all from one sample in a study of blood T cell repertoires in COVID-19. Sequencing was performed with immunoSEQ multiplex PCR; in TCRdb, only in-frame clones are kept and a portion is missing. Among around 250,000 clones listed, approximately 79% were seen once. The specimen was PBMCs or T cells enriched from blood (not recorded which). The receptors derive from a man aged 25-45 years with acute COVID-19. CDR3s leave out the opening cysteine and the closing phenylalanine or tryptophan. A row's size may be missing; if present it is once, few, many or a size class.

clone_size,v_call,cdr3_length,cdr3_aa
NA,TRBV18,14,ASSPALRGGAEKLF
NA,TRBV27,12,ASSPRRGNQPQH
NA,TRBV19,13,ASKDGGGDTDTQY
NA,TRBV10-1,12,ARCSGQGANEQF
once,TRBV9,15,ASSVTMDREVNTEAF
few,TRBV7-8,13,ASSLFRGDRDEAF
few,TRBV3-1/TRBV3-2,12,ASSQELRSNEQF
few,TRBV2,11,ASLGTDNEKLF
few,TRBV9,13,ASSFRPGGSEKLF
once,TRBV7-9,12,ASSLSGRGTEAF
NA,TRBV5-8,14,ASSYAWATRDYGYT
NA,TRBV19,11,AVRLAGTDTQY
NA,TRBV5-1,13,ASSLRGVNTDTQY
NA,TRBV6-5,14,ASSYLQGAFGEKLF
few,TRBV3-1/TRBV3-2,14,ASSRLQGSSGNTIY
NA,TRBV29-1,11,SVRSGPSDTQY
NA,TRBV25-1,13,ASSEYGTASNEQF
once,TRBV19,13,ASSTYRGSNYGYT
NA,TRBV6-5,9,ATGGRGELF
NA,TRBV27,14,ASSLQPGGAVTEAF
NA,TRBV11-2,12,ASSFERGGYEQF
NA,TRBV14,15,ASSQASGLAEQATQY
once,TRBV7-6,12,ASSGSGNGNTIY
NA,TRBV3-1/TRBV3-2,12,ASSQGGRNQPQH
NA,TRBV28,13,ASSVTGPGQETQY
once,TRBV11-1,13,ASSLAQVFTGELF
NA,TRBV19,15,ASSISGQGFPHQPQH
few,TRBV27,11,ASSLRFAGELF
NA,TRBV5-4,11,ASSSGGNQPQH
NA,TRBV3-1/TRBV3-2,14,ASSPRGGRTSDTQY
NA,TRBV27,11,ASSLSQDYGYT
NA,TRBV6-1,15,ASSEAFGGGSYNEQF
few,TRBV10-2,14,ASSGTSGPLTDTQY
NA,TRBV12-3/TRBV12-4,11,ASSKQGNQPQH
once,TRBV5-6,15,ASSEDVQGLFINEQF
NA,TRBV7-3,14,ASSKEGGFMNTEAF
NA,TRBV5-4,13,ASSSKGEPNYGYT
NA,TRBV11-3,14,ASSSNSGRGINEQF
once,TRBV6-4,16,ASSDSGVSGGLTDTQY
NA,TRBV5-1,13,ASSFQDKGTDTQY
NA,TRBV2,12,ASSETGGNGELF
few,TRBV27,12,ASSPRGAGNTIY
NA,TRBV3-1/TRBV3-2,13,ASSQGQGTNYGYT
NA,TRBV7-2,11,ASSHNQNTEAF
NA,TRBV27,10,ASSSQNYGYT
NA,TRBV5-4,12,ASSPGGAAETQY
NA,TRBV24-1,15,ATSDPSGRANTGELF
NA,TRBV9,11,ASSVVSTDGYT